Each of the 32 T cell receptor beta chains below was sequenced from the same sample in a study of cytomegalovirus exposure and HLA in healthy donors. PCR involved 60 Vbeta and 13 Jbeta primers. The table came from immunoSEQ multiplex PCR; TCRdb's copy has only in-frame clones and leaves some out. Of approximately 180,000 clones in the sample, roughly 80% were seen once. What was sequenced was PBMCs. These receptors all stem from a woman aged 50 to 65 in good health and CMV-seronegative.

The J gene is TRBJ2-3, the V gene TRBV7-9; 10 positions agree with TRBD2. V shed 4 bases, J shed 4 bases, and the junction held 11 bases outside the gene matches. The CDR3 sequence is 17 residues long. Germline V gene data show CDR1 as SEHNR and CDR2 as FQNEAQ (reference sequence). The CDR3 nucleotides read TGTGCCAGCAGCTCCGGGAGCGGGAGGGCCGAGGCAGATACGCAGTATTTT. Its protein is CASSSGSGRAEADTQYF. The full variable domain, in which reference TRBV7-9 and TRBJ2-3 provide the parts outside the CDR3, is DTGVSQNPRHKITKRGQNVTFRCDPISEHNRLYWYRQTLGQGPEFLTYFQNEAQLEKSRLLSDRFSAERPKGSFSTLEIQRTEQGDSAMYLCASSSGSGRAEADTQYFGPGTRLTVL.

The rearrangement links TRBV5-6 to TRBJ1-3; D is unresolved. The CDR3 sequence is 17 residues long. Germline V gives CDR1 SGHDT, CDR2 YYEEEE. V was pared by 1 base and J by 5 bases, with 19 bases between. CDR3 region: CASSLPLVPLGRNTIYF. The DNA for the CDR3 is TGTGCCAGCAGCTTGCCCTTGGTACCCCTCGGGAGAAACACCATATATTTT. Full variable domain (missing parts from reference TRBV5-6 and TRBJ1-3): DAGVTQSPTHLIKTRGQQVTLRCSPKSGHDTVSWYQQALGQGPQFIFQYYEEEERQRGNFPDRFSGHQFPNYSSELNVNALLLGDSALYLCASSLPLVPLGRNTIYFGEGSWLTVV.

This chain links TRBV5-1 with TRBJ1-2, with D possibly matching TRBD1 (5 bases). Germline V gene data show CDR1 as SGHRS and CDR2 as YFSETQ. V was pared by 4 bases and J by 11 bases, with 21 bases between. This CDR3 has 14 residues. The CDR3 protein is CASSTGTTMRWYTF. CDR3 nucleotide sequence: TGCGCCAGCAGCACCGGGACTACCATGAGGTGGTACACCTTC. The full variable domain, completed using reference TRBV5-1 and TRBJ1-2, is KAGVTQTPRYLIKTRGQQVTLSCSPISGHRSVSWYQQTPGQGLQFLFEYFSETQRNKGNFPGRFSGRQFSNSRSEMNVSTLELGDSALYLCASSTGTTMRWYTFGSGTRLTVV.

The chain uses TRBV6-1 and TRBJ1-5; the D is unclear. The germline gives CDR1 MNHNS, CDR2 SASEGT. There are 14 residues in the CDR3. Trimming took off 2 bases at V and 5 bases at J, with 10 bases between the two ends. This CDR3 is CASSERVDDQPQHF. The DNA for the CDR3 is TGTGCCAGCAGTGAACGGGTCGACGATCAGCCCCAGCATTTT.

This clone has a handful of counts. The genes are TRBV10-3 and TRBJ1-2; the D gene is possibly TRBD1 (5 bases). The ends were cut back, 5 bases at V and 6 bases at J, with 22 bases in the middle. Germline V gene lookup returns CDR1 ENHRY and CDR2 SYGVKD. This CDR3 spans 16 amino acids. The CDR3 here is CAISMKGRDQADGYTF. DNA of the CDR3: TGTGCCATCAGTATGAAGGGCAGGGATCAGGCGGATGGCTACACCTTC.

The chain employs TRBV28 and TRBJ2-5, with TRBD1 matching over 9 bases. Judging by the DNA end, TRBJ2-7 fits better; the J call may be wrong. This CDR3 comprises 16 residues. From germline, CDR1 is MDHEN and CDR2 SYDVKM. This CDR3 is CAILAPTGTGSYEQYF. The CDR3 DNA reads TGTGCCATCCTGGCTCCTACCGGGACAGGGAGCTACGAGCAGTACTTC.

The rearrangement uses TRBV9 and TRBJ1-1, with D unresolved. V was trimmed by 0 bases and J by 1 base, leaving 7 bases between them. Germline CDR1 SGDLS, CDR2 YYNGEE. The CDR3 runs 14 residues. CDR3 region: CASSVATGNTEAFF. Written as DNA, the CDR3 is TGTGCCAGCAGCGTAGCTACGGGGAACACTGAAGCTTTCTTT. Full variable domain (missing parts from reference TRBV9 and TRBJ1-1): DSGVTQTPKHLITATGQRVTLRCSPRSGDLSVYWYQQSLDQGLQFLIQYYNGEERAKGNILERFSAQQFPDLHSELNLSSLELGDSALYFCASSVATGNTEAFFGQGTRLTVV.

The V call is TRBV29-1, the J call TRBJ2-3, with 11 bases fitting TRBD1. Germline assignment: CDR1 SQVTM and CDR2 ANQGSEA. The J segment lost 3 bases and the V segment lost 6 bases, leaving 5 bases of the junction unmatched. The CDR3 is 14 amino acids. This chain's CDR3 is CSVWTGGETDTQYF. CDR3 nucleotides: TGCAGCGTCTGGACAGGGGGCGAGACAGATACGCAGTATTTT.

CDR3 bases: TGCAGCGTTGAAGAAGGAGCACTTTCAATTAACTATGGCTACACCTTC. Its translation: CSVEEGALSINYGYTF. The J gene is TRBJ1-2, the V gene TRBV29-1; D is unclear. The germline gives CDR1 SQVTM, CDR2 ANQGSEA. The V gene lost 0 bases and the J gene lost 1 base, with 15 bases spanning the gap. This CDR3 comprises 16 residues.

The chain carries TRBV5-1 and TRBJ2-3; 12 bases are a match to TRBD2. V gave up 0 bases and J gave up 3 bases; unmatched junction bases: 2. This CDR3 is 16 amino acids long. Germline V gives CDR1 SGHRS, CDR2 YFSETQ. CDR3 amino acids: CASSLELAGGTDTQYF. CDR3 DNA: TGCGCCAGCAGCTTGGAGCTAGCGGGAGGGACAGATACGCAGTATTTT.

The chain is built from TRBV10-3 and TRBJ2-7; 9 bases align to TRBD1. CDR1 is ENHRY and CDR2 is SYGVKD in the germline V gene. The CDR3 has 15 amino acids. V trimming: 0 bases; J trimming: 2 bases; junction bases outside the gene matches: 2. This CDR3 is CAISESGQGTYEQYF. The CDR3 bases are TGTGCCATCAGTGAGTCGGGACAGGGCACCTACGAGCAGTACTTC.

CDR3: CASSFNRPGLNTGELFF. CDR3 nucleotides: TGTGCCAGCAGCTTTAATAGACCGGGACTTAACACCGGGGAGCTGTTTTTT. The chain is built from TRBV7-2 and TRBJ2-2; D may be TRBD2 (6 bases). Germline values: CDR1 SGHTA, CDR2 FQGNSA. V was trimmed by 3 bases and J by 2 bases, leaving 16 bases between them. This CDR3 contains 17 residues.

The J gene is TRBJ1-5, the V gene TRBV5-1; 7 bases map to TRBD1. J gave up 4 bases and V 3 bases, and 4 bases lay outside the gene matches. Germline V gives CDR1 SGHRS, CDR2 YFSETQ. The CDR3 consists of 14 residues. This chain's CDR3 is CASSSGQLNQPQHF. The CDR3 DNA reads TGCGCCAGCAGCTCGGGACAGCTTAATCAGCCCCAGCATTTT. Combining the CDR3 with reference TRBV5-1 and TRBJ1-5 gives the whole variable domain KAGVTQTPRYLIKTRGQQVTLSCSPISGHRSVSWYQQTPGQGLQFLFEYFSETQRNKGNFPGRFSGRQFSNSRSEMNVSTLELGDSALYLCASSSGQLNQPQHFGDGTRLSIL.

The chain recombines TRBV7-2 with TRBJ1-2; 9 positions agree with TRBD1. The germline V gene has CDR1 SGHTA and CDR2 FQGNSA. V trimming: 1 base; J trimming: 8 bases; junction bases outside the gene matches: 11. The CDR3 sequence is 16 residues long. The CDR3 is CASSLGQGVVLGGYTF. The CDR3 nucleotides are TGTGCCAGCAGCTTAGGACAGGGGGTAGTATTAGGAGGCTACACCTTC.

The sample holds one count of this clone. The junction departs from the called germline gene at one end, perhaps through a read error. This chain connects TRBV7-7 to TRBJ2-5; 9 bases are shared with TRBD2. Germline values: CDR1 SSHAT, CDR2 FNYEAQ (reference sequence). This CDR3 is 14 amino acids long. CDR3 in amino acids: CASSLAGVQETQYF. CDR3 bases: TGTGCTAGCAGCTTAGCGGGAGTGCAAGAGACCCAGTACTTC.

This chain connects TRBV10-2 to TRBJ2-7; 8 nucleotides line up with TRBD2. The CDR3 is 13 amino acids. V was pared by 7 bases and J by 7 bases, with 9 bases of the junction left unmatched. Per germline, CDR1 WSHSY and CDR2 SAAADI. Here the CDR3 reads CASTQRETLEQYF. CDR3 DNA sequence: TGCGCCAGCACTCAGCGGGAGACTTTAGAGCAGTACTTC.

The DNA for the CDR3 is TGTGCCAGCAGTTCGAGGGGGGGCCCGAGGACAGATACGCAGTATTTT. Translated, it gives CASSSRGGPRTDTQYF. This rearrangement joins TRBV7-9 to TRBJ2-3, with a possible D match to TRBD2 (7 bases). Germline V CDR1 and CDR2: SEHNR, FQNEAQ (reference sequence). The CDR3 has 16 amino acids. The ends were cut back, 6 bases at V and 3 bases at J, with 19 bases in the middle.

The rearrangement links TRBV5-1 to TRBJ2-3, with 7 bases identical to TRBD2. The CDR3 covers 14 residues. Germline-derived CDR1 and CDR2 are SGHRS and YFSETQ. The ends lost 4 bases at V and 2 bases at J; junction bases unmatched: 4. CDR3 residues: CASSVSGYTDTQYF. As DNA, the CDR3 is TGCGCCAGCAGCGTTAGCGGGTACACAGATACGCAGTATTTT.

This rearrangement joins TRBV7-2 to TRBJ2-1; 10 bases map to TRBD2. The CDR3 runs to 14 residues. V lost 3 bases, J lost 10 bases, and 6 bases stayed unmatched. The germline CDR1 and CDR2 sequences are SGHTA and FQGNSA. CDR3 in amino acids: CASSFALAGEEQFF. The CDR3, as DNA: TGTGCCAGCAGCTTCGCCCTAGCGGGAGAAGAGCAGTTCTTC.

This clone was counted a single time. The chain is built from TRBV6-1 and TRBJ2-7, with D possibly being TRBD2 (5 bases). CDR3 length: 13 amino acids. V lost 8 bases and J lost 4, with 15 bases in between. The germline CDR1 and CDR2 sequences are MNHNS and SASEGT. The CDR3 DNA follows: TGTGCCAGCCTACTTGATAGCGTTTACGAGCAGTACTTC. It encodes CASLLDSVYEQYF.

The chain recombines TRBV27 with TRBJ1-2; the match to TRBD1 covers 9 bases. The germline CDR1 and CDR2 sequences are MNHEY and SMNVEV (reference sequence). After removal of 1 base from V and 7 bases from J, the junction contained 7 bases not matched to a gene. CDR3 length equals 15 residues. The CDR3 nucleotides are TGTGCCAGCAGTTTATTCGGGACAGGGCCAGGTGGCTACACCTTC. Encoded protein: CASSLFGTGPGGYTF.

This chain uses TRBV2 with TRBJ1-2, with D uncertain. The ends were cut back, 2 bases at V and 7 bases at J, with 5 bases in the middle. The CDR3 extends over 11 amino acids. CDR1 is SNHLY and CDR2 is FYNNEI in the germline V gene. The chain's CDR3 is CASSEIFGYTF. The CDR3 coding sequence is TGTGCCAGCAGTGAAATATTTGGCTACACCTTC.

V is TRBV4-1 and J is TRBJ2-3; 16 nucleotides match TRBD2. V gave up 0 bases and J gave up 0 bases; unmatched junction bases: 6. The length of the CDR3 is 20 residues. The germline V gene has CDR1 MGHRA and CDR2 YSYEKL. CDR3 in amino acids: CASSQDWGLAGGSSTDTQYF. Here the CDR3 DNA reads TGCGCCAGCAGCCAAGATTGGGGACTAGCGGGAGGGTCTAGCACAGATACGCAGTATTTT.

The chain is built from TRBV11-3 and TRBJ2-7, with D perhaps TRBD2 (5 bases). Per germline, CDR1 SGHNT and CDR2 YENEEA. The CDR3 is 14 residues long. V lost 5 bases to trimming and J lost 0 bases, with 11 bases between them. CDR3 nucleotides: TGTGCCAGCAGCCCTCACAGCGGCTCCTACGAGCAGTACTTC. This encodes CASSPHSGSYEQYF.

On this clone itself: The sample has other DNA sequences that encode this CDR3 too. CDR3 sequence reads: CASRDSSTDTQYF. In DNA, the CDR3 is TGTGCCAGCCGGGACAGTAGCACAGATACGCAGTATTTT. This chain uses TRBV28 with TRBJ2-3; 7 nucleotides line up with TRBD1. Germline loops: CDR1 MDHEN, CDR2 SYDVKM. The V gene end was trimmed by 8 bases and the J gene end by 0 bases; junction bases not matched to a gene: 2. This CDR3 spans 13 amino acids.

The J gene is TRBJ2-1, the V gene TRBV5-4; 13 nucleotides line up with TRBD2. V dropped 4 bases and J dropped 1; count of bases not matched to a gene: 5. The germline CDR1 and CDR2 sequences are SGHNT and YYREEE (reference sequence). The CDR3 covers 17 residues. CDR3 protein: CASSTRTSGGSYNEQFF. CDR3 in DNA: TGTGCCAGCAGCACCCGGACTAGCGGGGGATCCTACAATGAGCAGTTCTTC. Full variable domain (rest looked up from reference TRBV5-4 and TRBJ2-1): ETGVTQSPTHLIKTRGQQVTLRCSSQSGHNTVSWYQQALGQGPQFIFQYYREEENGRGNFPPRFSGLQFPNYSSELNVNALELDDSALYLCASSTRTSGGSYNEQFFGPGTRLTVL.

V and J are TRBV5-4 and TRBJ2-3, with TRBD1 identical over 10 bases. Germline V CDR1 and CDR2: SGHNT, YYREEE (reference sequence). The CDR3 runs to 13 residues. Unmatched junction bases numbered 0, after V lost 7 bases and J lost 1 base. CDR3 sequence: CASGQGGTDTQYF. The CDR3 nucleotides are TGTGCCAGCGGACAGGGGGGCACAGATACGCAGTATTTT.

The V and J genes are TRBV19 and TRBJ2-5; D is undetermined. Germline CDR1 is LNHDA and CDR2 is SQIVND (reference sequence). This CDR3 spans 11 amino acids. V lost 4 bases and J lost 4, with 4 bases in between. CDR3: CASSTRETQYF. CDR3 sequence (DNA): TGTGCCAGTAGTACGCGAGAGACCCAGTACTTC. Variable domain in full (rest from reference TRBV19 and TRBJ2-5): DGGITQSPKYLFRKEGQNVTLSCEQNLNHDAMYWYRQDPGQGLRLIYYSQIVNDFQKGDIAEGYSVSREKKESFPLTVTSAQKNPTAFYLCASSTRETQYFGPGTRLLVL.

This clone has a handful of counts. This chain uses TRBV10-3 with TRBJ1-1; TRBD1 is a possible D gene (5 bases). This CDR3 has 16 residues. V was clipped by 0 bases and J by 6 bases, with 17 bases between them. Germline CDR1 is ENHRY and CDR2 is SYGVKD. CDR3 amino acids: CAISESMAGGFAEAFF. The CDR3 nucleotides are TGTGCCATCAGTGAGTCGATGGCCGGGGGTTTCGCTGAAGCTTTCTTT.

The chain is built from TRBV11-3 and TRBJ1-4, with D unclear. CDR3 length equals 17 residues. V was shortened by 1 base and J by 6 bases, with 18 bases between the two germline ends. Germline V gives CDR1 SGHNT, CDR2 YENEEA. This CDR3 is CASSLVPPPESDEKLFF. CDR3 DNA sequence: TGTGCCAGCAGCTTAGTACCACCTCCGGAGAGCGATGAAAAACTGTTTTTT.

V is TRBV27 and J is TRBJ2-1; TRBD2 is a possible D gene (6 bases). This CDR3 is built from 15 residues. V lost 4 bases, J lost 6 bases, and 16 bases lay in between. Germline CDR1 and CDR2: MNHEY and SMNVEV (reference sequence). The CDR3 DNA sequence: TGTGCCAGCAGTTCCGTGACCTCGGGGGTCAATGAGCAGTTCTTC. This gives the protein CASSSVTSGVNEQFF.

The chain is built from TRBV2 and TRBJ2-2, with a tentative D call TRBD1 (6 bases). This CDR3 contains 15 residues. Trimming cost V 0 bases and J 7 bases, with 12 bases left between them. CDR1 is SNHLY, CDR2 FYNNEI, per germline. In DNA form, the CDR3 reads TGTGCCAGCAGTGAAGCACTACAGGGAGTCGGGGAGCTGTTTTTT. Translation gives CASSEALQGVGELFF.